This T cell receptor beta chain comes out of a study of persistence of HIV-infected CD4 T cells. The overall study: Isolated cells were CMV- and HIV-1 Gag-responding CD4+ T cells.

Stimulation used approximately 9.5 ug/mL lysate from CMV-infected fibroblasts. CD40L/CD69 double-negative CD45RO-high memory CD4+ T cells were collected. Donors had CD4+ T cell counts above 400 cells/uL and were CMV-seropositive. The immunoSEQ assay was version 4, run in survey mode. This table comes from immunoSEQ multiplex PCR, and its TCRdb copy is limited to in-frame clones, with some not included. Here the sample spans tens of thousands of clones, more than 75% being singletons. With respect to this clone: The antigen is not known.

The clonotype was recovered from an adult woman with HIV who was CMV-seropositive. The source was CD4+ T cells sorted from PBMCs after approximately 18-hour stimulation, collected from a patient who received antiretroviral therapy.

The CDR3, as DNA: TGTGCCAGCAGCCCCGGGGGCCTAGCGGGAGGCATAAATGAGCAGTTCTTC. Its translation: CASSPGGLAGGINEQFF. The chain has TRBV7-9 and TRBJ2-1, with TRBD2 matching 11 bases. This CDR3 comprises 17 residues. The germline V gene encodes CDR1 SEHNR and CDR2 FQNEAQ (reference sequence). Trimming cost V 5 bases and J 7 bases; bases outside gene matches: 13.